The 10 T cell receptor beta chains below come from one sample, sequenced in a study of T cell clonality in common variable immunodeficiency. Method: immunoSEQ multiplex PCR; TCRdb's copy keeps in-frame clones and lacks some. The sample shows about 47,000 clones, none of them appearing just once. The sample taken for sequencing was peripheral blood mononuclear cells. The receptor source for this set is a person between 18 and 69 years old in good health.

This clone was detected a few times. From the germline J gene comes the end of the CDR3, since the read stops 3 residues before it. V is TRBV2 and J is TRBJ1-2; 7 bases agree with TRBD1. Germline V lookup: CDR1 SNHLY, CDR2 FYNNEI. This CDR3 spans 13 amino acids. Unmatched junction bases numbered 3, after V lost 6 bases and J lost 2 bases. The covered CDR3 bases are TGTGCCAGCAGCCCAGGGGGGAACTATGGC. It specifies CASSPGGNYG. In full, the CDR3 is CASSPGGNYGYTF.

This clone has ten or more counts. Read data end 3 residues before the CDR3 end; the end is taken from the germline J gene. The gene calls are TRBV28 and TRBJ2-7; 9 nucleotides match TRBD1. The CDR3 contains 14 residues. Germline CDR1 MDHEN, CDR2 SYDVKM. V shed 6 bases and J 2 bases; nucleotides not matched to a gene: 5. The CDR3 sequence is CASRETGGPYEQYF. CDR3 DNA (partial): TGTGCCAGCAGGGAGACAGGGGGACCCTACGAG.

This clone was counted ten times or more. The DNA ends 3 residues before the CDR3 does, and the rest of the CDR3 is filled in from the germline J gene. The rearrangement links TRBV30 to TRBJ1-3; a weak D match, TRBD1 (5 bases). The CDR3 is 14 amino acids. Germline CDR1 is GTSNPN and CDR2 is SVGIG (reference sequence). CDR3: CAWSSPGLAGGIYF. Incomplete CDR3 DNA: TGTGCCTGGAGTTCACCGGGACTAGCGGGGGGG.

For this clone: The sequence runs out 3 residues before the end of the CDR3; the remainder is reconstructed from the germline J gene. This chain joins TRBV6-2 or TRBV6-3 and TRBJ2-1; D might be TRBD1 (5 bases). V dropped 6 bases and J dropped 8 bases, with 17 bases sitting between them. There are 14 residues in the CDR3. In germline, CDR1 is MNHEY, CDR2 SVGEGT. CDR3 loop: CASSRQGGLHEQFF. The sequenced part of the CDR3 DNA is TGTGCCAGCAGCCGCCAGGGCGGCCTACATGAG.

This clone was counted a few times. The missing CDR3 end, 3 residues past where the read stops, is filled in from the germline J gene. The chain joins TRBV19 to TRBJ1-5; D not certain. Germline CDR1 reads LNHDA; CDR2 reads SQIVND (reference sequence). The CDR3 is 15 amino acids. V was pared by 4 bases and J by 2 bases, with 12 bases between. Incomplete CDR3 DNA: TGTGCCAGTAGTACAACCGGGTTCGGCAATCAGCCC. This codes for CASSTTGFGNQP. The full CDR3 protein reads CASSTTGFGNQPQHF.

Comments on this clone: Sequencing ends 3 residues short of the CDR3 end; the germline J gene provides the rest. The chain joins TRBV6-1 to TRBJ2-3, with TRBD2 identical over 11 bases. J lost 4 bases, V lost 4 bases, and 4 bases had no gene match. Germline values: CDR1 MNHNS, CDR2 SASEGT. This CDR3 contains 15 residues. CDR3 DNA (partial): TGTGCCAGCAGTGCTATAGCGGGGGGGGCAGATACG. The encoded protein is CASSAIAGGADT. The full-length CDR3 reads as CASSAIAGGADTQYF.

This clone showed up many times. The read ends 3 residues shy of where the CDR3 ends; the end is completed using the germline J gene. The chain joins TRBV29-1 to TRBJ2-1; TRBD2 is a possible D gene (5 bases). V was cut by 7 bases and J by 8 bases, with 15 bases left in between. The germline CDR1 and CDR2 sequences are SQVTM and ANQGSEA. The CDR3 length is 12 residues. Incomplete CDR3 DNA: TGCAGCGCTACACCGACTACGTATGAG. Translation: CSATPTTYE. In full, the CDR3 is CSATPTTYEQFF.

This clone was recorded many times. The CDR3 is cut off 3 residues early in the read; its end comes from the germline J gene. The chain employs TRBV6-2 or TRBV6-3 and TRBJ1-4; no definite D call. The germline V gene has CDR1 MNHEY and CDR2 SVGEGT. The V and J ends lost 6 bases and 7 bases respectively, with 12 bases between them. CDR3 length: 13 amino acids. The CDR3 loop reads CASSRWQSEKLFF. CDR3 bases read: TGTGCCAGCAGCAGGTGGCAAAGTGAAAAA.

This clone was picked up many times. CDR3 protein: CASSERAGLFLRAYNEQFF. Incomplete CDR3 DNA: TGTGCCAGCAGTGAACGGGCAGGGCTTTTCCTTCGTGCCTACAATGAG. The chain combines TRBV6-1 with TRBJ2-1; tentatively, D is TRBD1 (5 bases). The sequenced fragment ends 3 residues before the CDR3 boundary, so the rest is inferred from the germline J gene. The CDR3 spans 19 residues. Trimming cost V 2 bases and J 2 bases, with 22 bases left between them. Germline-derived CDR1 and CDR2 are MNHNS and SASEGT.

This clone was picked up many times. The sequence runs out 3 residues before the end of the CDR3; the remainder is reconstructed from the germline J gene. V and J are TRBV7-8 and TRBJ2-1; D might be TRBD2 (6 bases). The CDR3 loop spans 17 amino acids. Germline V gene data show CDR1 as SGHVS and CDR2 as FQNEAQ. The V end was cut by 8 bases, the J end by 1 base, with 21 bases between. The sequenced part of the CDR3 DNA is TGTGCCAGCCTCCCCTTAATAGCGGAAATATCCTACAATGAG. Protein: CASLPLIAEISYNE. The whole CDR3 protein is CASLPLIAEISYNEQFF.